This T cell receptor (beta chain) was identified during a study of blood T cells in healthy people across ages (dated by TCRdb to about 2015). About the study as a whole: In model experiments, template switching captured about one uniquely barcoded TCR beta cDNA molecule for every two T cells. The study measured age-related changes in TCR beta repertoire diversity using deep sequencing normalized with unique cDNA molecular identifiers. The donors were split into four age groups: young (average about 15 years), middle-aged (39), aged (about 56) and long-lived (about 82). To avoid experimental bias, donors of different ages were spread randomly across the sequencing lanes. The study analyzed two additional independent replicas of 1 million unique cDNA reads from the same blood draw for two donors, one aged 18 to 29 and one aged 80 or older. Overall study outcomes, separate from this receptor: Estimates of total diversity based on one million sequenced T cells were regarded as lower bounds and as underestimates. Compared with the aged group, the long-lived group had more naive CD4+ T cells, fewer expanded clones and increased TCR diversity, a pattern suggesting age selection. Bulk unsorted PBMC profiling prevented conclusive comparison of naive and antigen-experienced compartments. As age increased, observed TCR beta diversity per million T cells dropped in a roughly linear way, and a significant reduction was already evident by age 40. There was a strong correlation between observed TCR beta diversity and the percentage of naive T cells measured by flow cytometry. The CMV infection status of donors was not known, potentially confounding age-related changes in expanded clonotypes.

This clonotype was seen a few times. Its target antigen remains unknown. The record has no base qualities; no much larger clone is one base away. Donors were 35 to 40 systemically healthy Caucasian individuals from Russia aged roughly 6 to 90 years. Each donor gave ten milliliters of peripheral blood, collected into EDTA-treated Vacutainer tubes. Ficoll-Paque density-gradient centrifugation was used to isolate PBMCs, with at least 7 million obtained per sample. Trizol reagent was used to extract total RNA from PBMCs, with at least 6 micrograms per sample. Naive CD45RAhigh/CD27high T cell percentages were measured by flow cytometry on a PBMC aliquot from every donor. Library method: 5' RACE. TCRdb names Illumina HiSeq 2500 as the instrument used. A second PCR of about 7 to 12 cycles was performed with a sample-barcoded 5' primer and a J-beta primer mix. A template-switch 5' adaptor carrying 12 random nucleotides introduced a unique molecular identifier onto each TCR beta cDNA molecule. Each sample yielded at least 3 million CDR3-containing paired-end reads. First-strand cDNA was synthesized from all RNA with the Mint cDNA synthesis kit, primed by a TRBC-specific oligonucleotide. Following uracil-DNA glycosylase treatment, all cDNA underwent a first 18-cycle PCR with the universal primers M1SS and BC2_uni_R. For the original study's pipeline: For normalization, 1 million high-quality reads were randomly selected from each sample, with every read carrying a distinct molecular identifier. Reads sharing molecular identifiers were discarded rather than binned into consensus sequences. CDR3 identification, clonotype clustering and error correction used MiTCR with a Q25 quality threshold and the strictest error-elimination algorithm. Lower-bound total TCR beta diversity was estimated with a nonparametric unseen species model using Euler transformation. Using fastp trimming at Q25 and MiXCR clonotype assembly, TCRdb reanalyzed the public sequencing data and kept in-frame beta chains. Each CDR3 protein gets just one entry, which takes the most common genes and DNA from the rows behind it. The V and J calls and clone size are TCRdb's, not the authors'. Here the sample has approximately 810,000 distinct CDR3 sequences; 30% to 45% occur a single time. In total, the top ten clones hold over 10% of the sample.

V loses 3 bases of germline sequence and J loses 7 bases, and the interval between the two ends is 12 bases. The CDR3 holds 13 amino acids from the cysteine to the phenylalanine. The read is trimmed to its CDR3 DNA, 39 bases read in frame from base 1. The germline V gene (reference sequence) gives CDR1 as DFQATT and CDR2 as SNEGSKA. The receptor chain draws on TRBV20-1 and TRBJ1-4, with the D gene not confidently named. Sequenced sample: blood. The receptor was isolated from a man aged 18-30 years in good health. The CDR3 reads CSARARVGEKLFF. The nucleotide sequence reads as follows: TGCAGTGCTAGGGCAAGGGTGGGTGAAAAACTGTTTTTT.